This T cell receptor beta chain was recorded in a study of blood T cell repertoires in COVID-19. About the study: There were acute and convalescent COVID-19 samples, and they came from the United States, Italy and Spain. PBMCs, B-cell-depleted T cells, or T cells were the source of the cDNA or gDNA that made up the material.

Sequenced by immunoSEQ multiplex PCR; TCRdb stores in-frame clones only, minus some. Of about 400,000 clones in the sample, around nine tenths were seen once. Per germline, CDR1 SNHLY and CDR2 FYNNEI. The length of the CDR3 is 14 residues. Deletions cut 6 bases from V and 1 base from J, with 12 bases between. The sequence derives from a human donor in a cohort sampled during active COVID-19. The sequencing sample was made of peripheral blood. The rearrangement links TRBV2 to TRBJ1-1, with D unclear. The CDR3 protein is CASSERHKNTEAFF. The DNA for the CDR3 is TGTGCCAGCAGCGAACGCCACAAGAACACTGAAGCTTTCTTT.